This T cell receptor beta chain was found in a study of T cells in narcolepsy. As for the study in general: Donors had narcolepsy type 1 or type 2, or were healthy controls. Study conclusions and caveats: HCRT-specific and TRIB2-specific autoreactive clonotypes appeared among same-patient CSF and blood CD4+ clonotypes. Reportedly, autoreactive clonotypes were serially detected in patients' blood but not controls'.

This clone was recorded a few times. Its antigen is as yet unknown. The assay was immunoSEQ multiplex PCR, and TCRdb's table has in-frame clones only and misses some. The sample carries around 18,000 clones, roughly two thirds recorded once. This sequence originates from a human donor with narcolepsy. Sequencing was carried out using CD45RA- memory CD8+ T cells from PBMCs.

CDR3 nucleotide sequence: TGTGCCAGTAGTATAGATTCCTCGGGGCCGAGCTCCTACAATGAGCAGTTCTTC. Amino acid sequence: CASSIDSSGPSSYNEQFF. The chain uses TRBV19 and TRBJ2-1, with D perhaps being TRBD1 or TRBD2 (5 bases each). Trimming removed 0 bases from V and 0 bases from J, with 15 bases in between. The V gene's germline CDR1 is LNHDA and CDR2 SQIVND (reference sequence). The CDR3 has 18 amino acids.